A single sample is the source of the 31 T cell receptor beta chains below, sequenced in a study of technical replicates of blood from four donors. Libraries were prepared by immunoSEQ multiplex PCR; TCRdb keeps only in-frame clonotypes and omits some of them. This table holds about 100,000 clones, nearly 96% found once. The sample comprised T cells isolated from PBMCs. These receptors came from a human donor in good health.

This chain connects TRBV6-1 to TRBJ1-4; the match to TRBD1 covers 10 bases. J was trimmed by 15 bases and V by 3 bases; bases with no gene match: 19. This CDR3 is 17 amino acids long. Germline lookup yields CDR1 MNHNS and CDR2 SASEGT. The CDR3 DNA follows: TGTGCCAGCAGTGAGAGACAGGGGGCCATGCAAGGGATCGGGTTGTTTTTT. Its protein product is CASSERQGAMQGIGLFF.

V and J are TRBV11-2 and TRBJ2-7; TRBD1 is a possible D gene (6 bases). The V end lost 3 bases, the J end lost 5 bases, and 11 bases lay between the germline ends. This CDR3 has 13 amino acids. CDR1 and CDR2 from the germline V gene are SGHAT and FQNNGV. CDR3: CASSLTGLHEQYF. The CDR3, as DNA: TGTGCCAGCAGCTTGACAGGTCTACACGAGCAGTACTTC.

The chain links TRBV7-6 to TRBJ2-2; TRBD2 is a possible D gene (6 bases). Germline lookup yields CDR1 SGHVS and CDR2 FNYEAQ. CDR3 length: 15 amino acids. V was shortened by 4 bases and J by 2 bases, with 11 bases between the two germline ends. The CDR3 protein is CASSSWGTNTGELFF. The CDR3 nucleotides are TGTGCCAGCAGCTCCTGGGGGACTAACACCGGGGAGCTGTTTTTT.

The chain joins TRBV7-6 to TRBJ1-4; 11 bases fit TRBD1. CDR1 is SGHVS, CDR2 FNYEAQ, per germline. This CDR3 is 16 amino acids long. The V segment lost 3 bases and the J segment 8 bases; nucleotides outside the gene matches: 8. CDR3 residues: CASSFPGTGGEEKLFF. CDR3 bases: TGTGCCAGCAGCTTTCCAGGGACAGGGGGGGAGGAAAAACTGTTTTTT.

This chain links TRBV5-4 with TRBJ1-3, with D perhaps matching TRBD1 (6 bases). V was cut by 0 bases and J by 0 bases, with 7 bases left in between. The CDR3 loop spans 15 amino acids. The germline gives CDR1 SGHNT, CDR2 YYREEE (reference sequence). The DNA for the CDR3 is TGTGCCAGCAGCTTGGAGGGGGTCTCTGGAAACACCATATATTTT. Its translation: CASSLEGVSGNTIYF.

The chain couples TRBV28 to TRBJ1-4; D may be TRBD1 (6 bases). The CDR3 consists of 17 residues. V was trimmed by 5 bases and J by 6 bases, leaving 22 bases between them. Germline V gene sequence: CDR1 MDHEN, CDR2 SYDVKM. The CDR3 region is CASSGQHSKGFDEKLFF. For the CDR3, the DNA is TGTGCCAGCAGTGGACAGCACTCTAAGGGGTTCGATGAAAAACTGTTTTTT.

The J gene is TRBJ2-3, the V gene TRBV5-6; 9 bases map to TRBD2. Germline V lookup: CDR1 SGHDT, CDR2 YYEEEE. The CDR3 contains 17 residues. V shed 2 bases and J 2 bases; nucleotides not matched to a gene: 9. CDR3 nucleotide sequence: TGTGCCAGCAGCTTCGTGCTAGCGGGATTATCCACAGATACGCAGTATTTT. Encoded protein: CASSFVLAGLSTDTQYF.

The chain employs TRBV27 and TRBJ2-7, with 7 nucleotides matching TRBD2. In germline, CDR1 is MNHEY, CDR2 SMNVEV (reference sequence). CDR3 size: 15 residues. The V segment lost 6 bases and the J segment 0 bases; nucleotides outside the gene matches: 8. Here the CDR3 reads CASSPSGASSYEQYF. The CDR3 bases are TGTGCCAGCAGCCCAAGCGGGGCGAGCTCCTACGAGCAGTACTTC.

The chain is built from TRBV5-6 and TRBJ1-2, with D possibly TRBD1 on 6 matching bases. The V gene's germline CDR1 is SGHDT and CDR2 YYEEEE. Trimming shortened V by 2 bases and J by 3 bases, and 17 bases separated the two germline ends. This CDR3 is built from 16 residues. CDR3 in DNA: TGTGCCAGCAGCTTATTAGCAGGGGACCAGTACTATGGCTACACCTTC. It specifies CASSLLAGDQYYGYTF.

The chain uses TRBV5-1 and TRBJ2-1; D is unclear. The CDR3 is 16 amino acids. V gave up 4 bases and J gave up 0 bases, with 14 bases separating them. Germline CDR1 SGHRS, CDR2 YFSETQ. The CDR3 nucleotides read TGCGCCAGCAGCGCAAATACTCCGAGCTCCTACAATGAGCAGTTCTTC. Amino acids: CASSANTPSSYNEQFF.

The chain uses TRBV4-2 and TRBJ2-4, with 14 bases identical to TRBD2. Germline V gives CDR1 LGHNA, CDR2 YNFKEQ. V was clipped by 1 base and J by 6 bases; unmatched bases: 5. The CDR3 sequence is 17 residues long. The CDR3 sequence: CASSQGVGTSGGNIQYF. The CDR3 region has the DNA TGTGCCAGCAGCCAAGGGGTGGGGACTAGCGGGGGAAACATTCAGTACTTC.

The rearrangement links TRBV27 to TRBJ2-7, with TRBD2 identical over 8 bases. The J segment lost 0 bases and the V segment lost 0 bases, leaving 1 base of the junction unmatched. CDR1 and CDR2 (germline): MNHEY, SMNVEV (reference sequence). The CDR3 has 15 amino acids. This CDR3 is CASSLSAGGSYEQYF. The DNA of the CDR3 is TGTGCCAGCAGTTTATCGGCGGGGGGCTCCTACGAGCAGTACTTC.

The rearrangement uses TRBV11-2 and TRBJ2-5; a possible D gene is TRBD2 (7 bases). The CDR3 length is 16 residues. Looked up from germline, CDR1 is SGHAT and CDR2 is FQNNGV. V dropped 2 bases and J dropped 1 base, with 14 bases sitting between them. The CDR3 region is CASSLSLGGAQETQYF. The CDR3 DNA sequence: TGTGCCAGCAGCTTATCGTTGGGGGGGGCCCAAGAGACCCAGTACTTC.

V is TRBV6-1 and J is TRBJ1-1; D ambiguous. Trimming cost V 5 bases and J 5 bases, with 9 bases left between them. CDR3 length equals 12 residues. The germline V gene has CDR1 MNHNS and CDR2 SASEGT. CDR3: CASSLRVTEAFF. As DNA, the CDR3 is TGTGCCAGCAGTCTGCGGGTGACTGAAGCTTTCTTT.

This clone was seen only once. The V and J genes are TRBV28 and TRBJ2-5; D is perhaps TRBD2 (6 bases). CDR3 size: 14 residues. The V gene's germline CDR1 is MDHEN and CDR2 SYDVKM. Trimming left V 3 bases short and J 0 bases short, with 8 bases between. The CDR3 loop reads CASSFGGNQETQYF. For the CDR3, the DNA is TGTGCCAGCAGTTTCGGCGGGAACCAAGAGACCCAGTACTTC. Full variable domain (rest looked up from reference TRBV28 and TRBJ2-5): DVKVTQSSRYLVKRTGEKVFLECVQDMDHENMFWYRQDPGLGLRLIYFSYDVKMKEKGDIPEGYSVSREKKERFSLILESASTNQTSMYLCASSFGGNQETQYFGPGTRLLVL.

This chain links TRBV7-8 with TRBJ1-2, with D unresolved. In germline, CDR1 is SGHVS, CDR2 FQNEAQ. This CDR3 spans 13 amino acids. V was shortened by 3 bases and J by 3 bases, with 8 bases between the two germline ends. The CDR3 DNA reads TGTGCCAGCAGCTTTTATGGAGACTATGGCTACACCTTC. It is translated as CASSFYGDYGYTF.

The chain's CDR3 is CASSPGTARRMGDTEAFF. The DNA of the CDR3 is TGTGCCAGCAGCCCAGGGACAGCGAGGCGAATGGGGGACACTGAAGCTTTCTTT. The J gene is TRBJ1-1, the V gene TRBV7-9, with 7 bases matching TRBD1. Looked up from germline, CDR1 is SEHNR and CDR2 is FQNEAQ (reference sequence). V shed 5 bases, J shed 3 bases, and the junction held 18 bases outside the gene matches. The CDR3 is 18 amino acids.

This sequence joins TRBV5-1 and TRBJ2-2; 7 nucleotides match TRBD1. Germline loops: CDR1 SGHRS, CDR2 YFSETQ. This CDR3 comprises 14 residues. V trimming: 4 bases; J trimming: 6 bases; junction bases outside the gene matches: 6. This chain's CDR3 is CASSQGTVAGELFF. The CDR3 coding sequence is TGCGCCAGCAGCCAAGGGACAGTGGCCGGGGAGCTGTTTTTT. Filled out from reference TRBV5-1 and TRBJ2-2, the complete variable domain reads KAGVTQTPRYLIKTRGQQVTLSCSPISGHRSVSWYQQTPGQGLQFLFEYFSETQRNKGNFPGRFSGRQFSNSRSEMNVSTLELGDSALYLCASSQGTVAGELFFGEGSRLTVL.

The chain employs TRBV6-1 and TRBJ2-2, with 11 bases that match TRBD1. The CDR3 is 18 amino acids. V was clipped by 3 bases and J by 6 bases; unmatched bases: 12. Germline V gives CDR1 MNHNS, CDR2 SASEGT. The CDR3 sequence is CASSEGAGGQGAPGELFF. The CDR3, as DNA: TGTGCCAGCAGTGAGGGGGCGGGAGGACAGGGGGCGCCCGGGGAGCTGTTTTTT.

V gene TRBV27 combines with J gene TRBJ2-5; a weak D match, TRBD1 (5 bases). The J call may be faulty, since TRBJ2-7 better matches the DNA end. The germline V gene encodes CDR1 MNHEY and CDR2 SMNVEV (reference sequence). This CDR3 contains 15 residues. Here the CDR3 reads CASSLYQGSPYEQYF. The CDR3 coding sequence is TGTGCCAGCAGTTTATACCAGGGATCCCCCTACGAGCAGTACTTC.

The chain couples TRBV27 to TRBJ2-7; a possible D gene is TRBD2 (5 bases). Deletions cut 9 bases from V and 0 bases from J, with 12 bases between. CDR1 is MNHEY and CDR2 is SMNVEV in the germline V gene (reference sequence). This CDR3 has 13 residues. The CDR3 region has the DNA TGTGCCAGTAGACAAAGCGGCTCCTACGAGCAGTACTTC. Translation: CASRQSGSYEQYF.

The chain links TRBV20-1 to TRBJ1-2, with D perhaps matching TRBD1 (5 bases). V was trimmed by 4 bases and J by 6 bases, leaving 6 bases between them. The CDR3 consists of 10 residues. The V gene's germline CDR1 is DFQATT and CDR2 SNEGSKA (reference sequence). CDR3 DNA: TGCAGTGCTACAGGGAATGGCTACACCTTC. Protein product: CSATGNGYTF.

The genes are TRBV7-8 and TRBJ1-1, with 9 positions matching TRBD1. This CDR3 has 12 residues. CDR1 and CDR2 (germline): SGHVS, FQNEAQ. V shed 3 bases, J shed 7 bases, and the junction held 0 bases outside the gene matches. The CDR3 DNA reads TGTGCCAGCAGCTTGGGACAGGGTGAAGCTTTCTTT. This gives the protein CASSLGQGEAFF.

The rearrangement joins TRBV7-6 to TRBJ2-2, with D perhaps TRBD2 (7 bases). CDR1 SGHVS and CDR2 FNYEAQ come from the germline V gene. The V end lost 2 bases, the J end lost 2 bases, and 12 bases lay between the germline ends. The CDR3 has 16 residues. The CDR3 loop reads CASSLLAGANTGELFF. Here the CDR3 DNA reads TGTGCCAGCAGCTTACTTGCGGGGGCAAACACCGGGGAGCTGTTTTTT.

The V and J genes are TRBV28 and TRBJ2-3; a possible D gene is TRBD1 (7 bases). This CDR3 is built from 16 residues. CDR1 is MDHEN and CDR2 is SYDVKM in the germline V gene. V was trimmed by 3 bases and J by 4 bases, leaving 17 bases between them. The CDR3 nucleotides are TGTGCCAGCAGTTTCCAGACAGGGAGGACAGCAGATACGCAGTATTTT. Translated: CASSFQTGRTADTQYF.

The chain carries TRBV4-2 and TRBJ1-5; D is perhaps TRBD1 (5 bases). The CDR3 is 19 residues long. Trimming shortened V by 1 base and J by 0 bases, and 19 bases separated the two germline ends. Germline CDR1 LGHNA, CDR2 YNFKEQ. The CDR3 loop is CASSQGVVGLVYSNQPQHF. DNA for the CDR3: TGTGCCAGCAGCCAAGGGGTGGTGGGGCTGGTCTATAGCAATCAGCCCCAGCATTTT.

Only a few counts were recorded for this clone. The chain is built from TRBV5-6 and TRBJ1-1; TRBD1 is a possible D gene (6 bases). The CDR3 totals 13 residues. The V end was cut by 0 bases, the J end by 7 bases, with 10 bases between. The germline CDR1 and CDR2 sequences are SGHDT and YYEEEE. The CDR3 here is CASSLATGFEAFF. CDR3 nucleotides: TGTGCCAGCAGCTTGGCCACAGGGTTTGAAGCTTTCTTT.

The CDR3 region has the DNA TGTGCCAGCAGTCCAGGCCTAGCGGGAGGCACAGATACGCAGTATTTT. It is translated as CASSPGLAGGTDTQYF. The chain couples TRBV27 to TRBJ2-3, with 10 bases fitting TRBD2. V was clipped by 5 bases and J by 1 base; unmatched bases: 6. CDR3 length: 16 amino acids. Germline V gene sequence: CDR1 MNHEY, CDR2 SMNVEV (reference sequence).

The V call is TRBV9, the J call TRBJ2-7, with D perhaps matching TRBD2 (6 bases). Germline V CDR1 and CDR2: SGDLS, YYNGEE. The CDR3 consists of 13 residues. Trimming removed 3 bases from V and 5 bases from J, with 12 bases in between. CDR3 amino acids: CASSAGGMDEQYF. The CDR3 nucleotides are TGTGCCAGCAGCGCCGGAGGGATGGACGAGCAGTACTTC.

V usage is TRBV12-5 and J usage is TRBJ2-1; TRBD1 agrees at 10 bases. V lost 3 bases to trimming and J lost 8 bases; unmatched junction nucleotides: 10. The V gene's germline CDR1 is LGHNT and CDR2 FRNRAP. The CDR3 contains 16 residues. CDR3 sequence: CASGFSRWDRGDEQFF. Written as DNA, the CDR3 is TGTGCTAGTGGTTTTTCCCGGTGGGACAGGGGTGATGAGCAGTTCTTC.

With regard to this clone: One end of the junction varies from germline; a read error may be responsible. This chain joins TRBV4-1 and TRBJ2-7; the D is unclear. From germline, CDR1 is MGHRA and CDR2 YSYEKL. The CDR3 loop spans 14 amino acids. The CDR3 nucleotides are TGCGCCAGCAGCCAAGATCTAACCCGTCCCCTCGAGGACTTC. Encoded protein: CASSQDLTRPLEDF.